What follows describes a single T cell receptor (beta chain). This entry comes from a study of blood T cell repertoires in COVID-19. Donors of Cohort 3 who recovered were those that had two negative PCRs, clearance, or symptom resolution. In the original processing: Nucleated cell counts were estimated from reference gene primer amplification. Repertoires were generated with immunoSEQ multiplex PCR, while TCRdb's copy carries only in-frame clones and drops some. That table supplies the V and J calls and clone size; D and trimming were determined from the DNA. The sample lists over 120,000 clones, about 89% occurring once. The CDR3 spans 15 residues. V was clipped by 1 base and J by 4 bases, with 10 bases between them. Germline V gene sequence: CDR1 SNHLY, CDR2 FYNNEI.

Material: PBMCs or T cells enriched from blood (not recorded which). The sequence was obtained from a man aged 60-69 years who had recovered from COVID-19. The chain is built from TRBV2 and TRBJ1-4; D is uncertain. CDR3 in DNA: TGTGCCAGCAGTGAAGAGGAGTCAGTTAATGAAAAACTGTTTTTT. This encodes CASSEEESVNEKLFF.